These 9 T cell receptor beta chains came from one sample sequenced in a study of T cell repertoires in cytomegalovirus infection. MiXCR was run by TCRdb on the reads, yielding one entry per CDR3 protein. The sample records some 320,000 distinct CDR3 sequences, roughly 9.5% being singletons. The sequenced sample was PBMCs. These receptors were collected from a human donor in good health (CMV status not recorded). Some clones in this sample may be carry-over from other donors' samples.

The rearrangement links TRBV29-1 to TRBJ1-1, with TRBD1 as a possible D gene (5 bases). Looked up from germline, CDR1 is SQVTM and CDR2 is ANQGSEA. This CDR3 spans 12 amino acids. V dropped 8 bases and J dropped 5 bases, with 15 bases sitting between them. CDR3 residues: CSPSGGITEAFF. The CDR3 nucleotides read TGCAGCCCTAGCGGGGGAATTACTGAAGCTTTCTTT.

In its sample, this clonotype was seen many times. This rearrangement joins TRBV19 to TRBJ2-3, with D possibly TRBD1 on 5 matching bases. CDR3 size: 12 residues. Trimming took 3 bases from V and 6 from J, leaving 7 bases between them. Looked up from germline, CDR1 is LNHDA and CDR2 is SQIVND (reference sequence). The CDR3 DNA reads TGTGCCAGTAGTATCTCAGGGGATACGCAGTATTTT. This sequence encodes CASSISGDTQYF.

This clonotype was observed many times. This chain connects TRBV6-1 to TRBJ2-3, with TRBD1 matching over 8 bases. Per germline, CDR1 MNHNS and CDR2 SASEGT. V lost 6 bases to trimming and J lost 5 bases; unmatched junction nucleotides: 4. The CDR3 length is 13 residues. The CDR3 DNA reads as TGTGCCAGCAGCGCCGACAGGGGAGATACGCAGTATTTT. It yields the protein CASSADRGDTQYF.

There are many counts of this clonotype. The chain joins TRBV4-2 to TRBJ1-1; perhaps TRBD1 as D (6 bases). CDR1 is LGHNA and CDR2 is YNFKEQ in the germline V gene. The V and J ends lost 1 base and 7 bases respectively, with 13 bases between them. This CDR3 is 14 amino acids long. The CDR3 nucleotides are TGTGCCAGCAGCCAAGGAGATATCAGGGGTGAAGCTTTCTTT. This codes for CASSQGDIRGEAFF.

This clonotype occurred a few times. The rearrangement joins TRBV7-9 to TRBJ2-7, with TRBD2 identical over 8 bases. The CDR3 sequence is 15 residues long. The germline V gene has CDR1 SEHNR and CDR2 FQNEAQ (reference sequence). V was pared by 0 bases and J by 2 bases, with 3 bases of the junction left unmatched. Here the CDR3 DNA reads TGTGCCAGCAGCTTAGCCGGCGGGAGGACCTACGAGCAGTACTTC. Translated: CASSLAGGRTYEQYF.

This clonotype has just a few counts. This chain links TRBV7-9 with TRBJ2-5, with TRBD1 matching 9 bases. Per the germline V gene, CDR1 is SEHNR and CDR2 is FQNEAQ (reference sequence). The CDR3 has 16 amino acids. V shed 1 base, J shed 0 bases, and the junction held 3 bases outside the gene matches. CDR3 sequence (DNA): TGTGCCAGCAGCTTAGTCGGGACAGGGTACCAAGAGACCCAGTACTTC. It is translated as CASSLVGTGYQETQYF.

This clonotype was picked up a small number of times. A much bigger clone sits one base away, suggesting this may be a read error. The rearrangement uses TRBV7-4 and TRBJ2-7; D remains unclear. Germline lookup yields CDR1 SGHVT and CDR2 SQSDAQ. The CDR3 has 13 residues. V dropped 4 bases and J dropped 7 bases, with 14 bases sitting between them. CDR3 coding DNA: TGTGCCAGCAGCTCAAATGGGGTAAGGGAGCAGTACTTC. Translation: CASSSNGVREQYF. The variable domain in full, completed from reference TRBV7-4 and TRBJ2-7, reads GAGVSQSPRYKVAKRGRDVALRCDSISGHVTLYWYRQTLGQGSEVLTYSQSDAQRDKSGRPSGRFSAERPERSVSTLKIQRTEQGDSAVYLCASSSNGVREQYFGPGTRLTVT.

V is TRBV5-4 and J is TRBJ2-2; 8 bases agree with TRBD1. V shed 0 bases, J shed 7 bases, and the junction held 2 bases outside the gene matches. Germline V gene lookup returns CDR1 SGHNT and CDR2 YYREEE (reference sequence). The CDR3 has 14 amino acids. In DNA, the CDR3 is TGTGCCAGCAGCTTGGGACAGGGGCGCGGGGAGCTGTTTTTT. Encoded protein: CASSLGQGRGELFF.

V usage is TRBV5-1 and J usage is TRBJ2-2; D is ambiguous. CDR1 is SGHRS and CDR2 is YFSETQ in the germline V gene. Trimming pared 5 bases from V and 1 base from J, leaving 9 bases between. The CDR3 consists of 14 residues. The CDR3 bases are TGCGCCAGCAGTCTCTTACAGAACACCGGGGAGCTGTTTTTT. Protein: CASSLLQNTGELFF.